This T cell receptor beta chain comes out of a study of T cell responses to AZD1222 COVID-19 vaccine. Study conclusions and caveats: Repertoire sampling was restricted to post-peak T cell response timepoints. Nearly half of unique spike-specific TCRs reportedly avoided B.1.351 and B.1.1.7 mutated regions. Two doses of AZD1222 preceded a rise in Spike-specific TCR breadth and depth.

Libraries were prepared by immunoSEQ multiplex PCR; TCRdb keeps only in-frame clonotypes and omits some of them. The repertoire holds more than 70,000 clones, with 70% to 90% as singletons. Remarks on this clone: Its target is unknown.

Germline V lookup: CDR1 SGHNT, CDR2 YYREEE (reference sequence). The CDR3 spans 16 residues. Trimming stripped 4 bases from V and 4 bases from J, with 20 bases between. The chain employs TRBV5-4 and TRBJ2-5; possibly TRBD2 for D (6 bases). The source of this sequence is an adult who received the AZD1222 COVID-19 vaccine. Specimen: peripheral blood, collected 28 days after the second AZD1222 dose. CDR3: CASSPSGTSGVETQYF. The DNA for the CDR3 is TGTGCCAGCAGCCCATCCGGGACTTCGGGGGTAGAGACCCAGTACTTC.